This TCR beta chain stems from a study of T-cell reconstitution after alpha-beta-depleted transplantation in children (dated by TCRdb to between 2015 and 2016). Turning to the overall study: Using TCR repertoire profiling, the study followed T-cell immune reconstitution in a quantitative way in children after TCRalphabeta/CD19-depleted allogeneic hematopoietic cell transplantation. The investigation overall reported the following: Apparently early alphabetaT-cell count recovery about two months after transplant reportedly relied on only several hundred rapidly expanded clones derived from non-depleted graft cells. In some patients, the high TCRbeta diversity seen at day 60 was put down to recipient T cells and intrathymic progenitors that had survived conditioning. The frequencies of hyperexpanded clones fell over the following months, and after one year, T-cell counts and TCRbeta diversity were mostly attributed to newly produced T cells.

The library was obtained by PCR. For sequencing, an Illumina HiSeq 2500 was employed. TCR libraries were prepared with molecular barcoding, using unique molecular identifiers to normalize TCRbeta repertoire quantification. The raw public data were reprocessed by TCRdb itself: fastp quality trimming at Q25, MiXCR clonotype calling, in-frame beta chains only. A single entry per CDR3 protein holds the most common genes and DNA from its merged rows. The sample profile shows fewer than 350,000 distinct CDR3 sequences; under 14% of them were found once. The ten most abundant clones make up 23% of the sample. CDR1 and CDR2 (LNHNV, YYDKDF) derive from the germline V gene (reference sequence). The V end loses 0 bases and the J end loses 3 bases, and a stretch of 17 bases separates them. The CDR3 runs 18 residues from the cysteine to the phenylalanine. Only the CDR3 portion is preserved as DNA: 54 bases, with reading frame beginning at the first base.

The treatment or condition label corresponds to: allogeneic hematopoietic cell transplantation with graft depleted of TCRalphabeta T cells and CD19 B cells. The children who served as transplant recipients had been given grafts of TCRalphabeta/CD19-depleted allogeneic hematopoietic cells. A note on this clonotype: It lacks a known antigen. This may stem from a read error, because a much larger clone lies one nucleotide away.

This receptor was obtained from a male patient aged 2 to 9 who had a stem cell transplant for chronic granulomatous disease, so the T cells may come from the graft donor. The chain is encoded by TRBV15 joined to TRBJ2-2; the D gene remains uncertain. This specimen was peripheral blood, taken 180 days after TCRalphabeta/CD19-depleted stem cell transplant. The CDR3 is CATSRDAPAFHDTGELFF. The DNA is as follows: TGTGCCACCAGCAGAGATGCTCCGGCCTTCCATGACACCGGGGAGCTGTTTTTT. Joined to the reference TRBV15 and TRBJ2-2 proteins, this CDR3 gives the full variable domain: DAMVIQNPRYQVTQFGKPVTLSCSQTLNHNVMYWYQQKSSQAPKLLFHYYDKDFNNEADTPDNFQSRRPNTSFCFLDIRSPGLGDTAMYLCATSRDAPAFHDTGELFFGEGSRLTVL.